The sequence of this TCR beta chain was determined in a study of cytomegalovirus exposure and HLA in healthy donors. In the PCR, 60 Vbeta and 13 Jbeta primers were used. TCRdb's table, derived via immunoSEQ multiplex PCR, lists solely in-frame clones and lacks some. Its table lists 65,000 to 80,000 clones. Concerning this clone: Its cognate antigen is unknown.

Germline values: CDR1 SGDLS, CDR2 YYNGEE. The ends lost 3 bases at V and 6 bases at J; junction bases unmatched: 9. CDR3 length equals 15 residues. Study-wide findings and caveats: In a later analysis, parvovirus B19, influenza, CMV and Epstein-Barr virus appeared linked to several top co-occurrence clusters.

The clonotype originates from a female donor in good health and CMV-seropositive. Sequencing used PBMCs. The gene calls are TRBV9 and TRBJ1-2, with TRBD1 matching 9 bases. The CDR3 reads CASSAPTGGKDGYTF. In DNA, the CDR3 is TGTGCCAGCAGCGCCCCGACAGGGGGTAAGGATGGCTACACCTTC.